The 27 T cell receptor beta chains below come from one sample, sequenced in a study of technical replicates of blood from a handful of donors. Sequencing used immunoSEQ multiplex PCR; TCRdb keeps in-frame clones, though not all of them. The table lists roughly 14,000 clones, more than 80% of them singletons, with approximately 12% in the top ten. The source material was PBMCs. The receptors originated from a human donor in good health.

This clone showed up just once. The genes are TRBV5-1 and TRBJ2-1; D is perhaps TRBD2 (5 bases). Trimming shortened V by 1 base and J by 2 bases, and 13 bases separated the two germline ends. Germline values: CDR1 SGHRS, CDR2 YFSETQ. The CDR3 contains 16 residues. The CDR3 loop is CASSLSVLATYNEQFF. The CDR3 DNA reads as TGCGCCAGCAGCTTGTCTGTCCTAGCTACCTACAATGAGCAGTTCTTC.

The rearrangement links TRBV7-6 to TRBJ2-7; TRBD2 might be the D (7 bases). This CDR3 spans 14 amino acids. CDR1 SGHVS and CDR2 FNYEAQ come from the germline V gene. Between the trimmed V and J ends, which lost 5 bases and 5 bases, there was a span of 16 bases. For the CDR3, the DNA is TGTGCCAGCAGCCCCGCCGGGGGGCTCGACGAGCAGTACTTC. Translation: CASSPAGGLDEQYF. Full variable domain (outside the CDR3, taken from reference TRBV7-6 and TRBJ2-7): GAGVSQSPRYKVTKRGQDVALRCDPISGHVSLYWYRQALGQGPEFLTYFNYEAQQDKSGLPNDRFSAERPEGSISTLTIQRTEQRDSAMYRCASSPAGGLDEQYFGPGTRLTVT.

The CDR3 DNA follows: TGTGCCAGCAGGCGGGATAGCGGCTACAATGAGCAGTTCTTC. It encodes CASRRDSGYNEQFF. V gene TRBV6-4 combines with J gene TRBJ2-1; the D gene is possibly TRBD2 (6 bases). The CDR3 has 14 amino acids. The V end lost 6 bases, the J end lost 3 bases, and 12 bases lay between the germline ends. Germline V CDR1 and CDR2: MRHNA, SNTAGT.

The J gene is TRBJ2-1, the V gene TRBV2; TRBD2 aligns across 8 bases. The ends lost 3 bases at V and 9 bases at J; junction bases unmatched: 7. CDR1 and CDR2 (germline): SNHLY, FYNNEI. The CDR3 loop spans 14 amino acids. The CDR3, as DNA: TGTGCCAGCAGTGAGGCGGGAGGCTGGGGTGAGCAGTTCTTC. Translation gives CASSEAGGWGEQFF.

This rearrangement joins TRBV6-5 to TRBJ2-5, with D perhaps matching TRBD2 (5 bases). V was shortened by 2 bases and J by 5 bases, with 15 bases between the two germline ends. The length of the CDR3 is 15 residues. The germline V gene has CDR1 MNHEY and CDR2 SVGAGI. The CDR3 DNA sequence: TGTGCCAGCAGTTACGGTACACGTACGGGGGAGACCCAGTACTTC. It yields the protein CASSYGTRTGETQYF.

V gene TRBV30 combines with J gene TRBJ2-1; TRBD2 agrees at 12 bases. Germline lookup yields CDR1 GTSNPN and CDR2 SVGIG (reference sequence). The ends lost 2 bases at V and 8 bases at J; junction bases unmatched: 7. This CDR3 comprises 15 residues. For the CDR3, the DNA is TGTGCCTGGAGTCCGACTAGCGGGAGTCTCTATGAGCAGTTCTTC. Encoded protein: CAWSPTSGSLYEQFF.

As DNA, the CDR3 is TGCGCCAGCAGCTTGGCGGGGACAGGGGGAAACTCCTACGAGCAGTACTTC. This translates into CASSLAGTGGNSYEQYF. The chain combines TRBV5-1 with TRBJ2-7; TRBD1 matches at 11 bases. The CDR3 sequence is 17 residues long. The V and J ends lost 0 bases and 0 bases, in that order; junction bases with no gene match: 5. Germline CDR1 is SGHRS and CDR2 is YFSETQ.

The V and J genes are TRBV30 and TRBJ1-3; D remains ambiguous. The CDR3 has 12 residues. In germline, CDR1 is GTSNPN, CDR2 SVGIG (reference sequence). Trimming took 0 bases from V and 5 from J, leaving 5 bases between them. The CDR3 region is CAWSVQRNTIYF. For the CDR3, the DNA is TGTGCCTGGAGTGTACAGAGAAACACCATATATTTT. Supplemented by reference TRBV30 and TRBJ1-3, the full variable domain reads SQTIHQWPATLVQPVGSPLSLECTVEGTSNPNLYWYRQAAGRGLQLLFYSVGIGQISSEVPQNLSASRPQDRQFILSSKKLLLSDSGFYLCAWSVQRNTIYFGEGSWLTVV.

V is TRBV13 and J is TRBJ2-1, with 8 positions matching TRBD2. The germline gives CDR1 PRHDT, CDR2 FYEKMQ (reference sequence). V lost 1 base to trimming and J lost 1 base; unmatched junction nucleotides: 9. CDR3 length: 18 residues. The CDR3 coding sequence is TGTGCCAGCAGCTTAGCGGGAGGGCTCAGGAGGTCCTACAATGAGCAGTTCTTC. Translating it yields CASSLAGGLRRSYNEQFF.

The CDR3 loop is CASSLDRLNYGYTF. The DNA for the CDR3 is TGTGCCAGCAGTTTAGATCGACTAAACTATGGCTACACCTTC. This rearrangement joins TRBV27 to TRBJ1-2; unclear D gene. Per the germline V gene, CDR1 is MNHEY and CDR2 is SMNVEV (reference sequence). This CDR3 is built from 14 residues. Trimming shortened V by 2 bases and J by 2 bases, and 9 bases separated the two germline ends.

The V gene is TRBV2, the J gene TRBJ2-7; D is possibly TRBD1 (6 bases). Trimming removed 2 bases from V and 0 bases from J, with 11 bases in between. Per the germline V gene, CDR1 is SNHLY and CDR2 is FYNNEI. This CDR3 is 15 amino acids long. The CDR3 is CASSETSRGSYEQYF. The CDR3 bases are TGTGCCAGCAGTGAAACGTCCAGGGGCTCCTACGAGCAGTACTTC.

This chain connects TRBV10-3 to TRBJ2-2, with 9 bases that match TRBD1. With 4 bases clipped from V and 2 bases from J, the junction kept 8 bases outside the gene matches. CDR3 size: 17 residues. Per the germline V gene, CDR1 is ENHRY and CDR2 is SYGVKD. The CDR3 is CAISGQGVLKNTGELFF. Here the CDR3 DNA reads TGTGCCATCAGTGGACAGGGGGTACTCAAAAACACCGGGGAGCTGTTTTTT.

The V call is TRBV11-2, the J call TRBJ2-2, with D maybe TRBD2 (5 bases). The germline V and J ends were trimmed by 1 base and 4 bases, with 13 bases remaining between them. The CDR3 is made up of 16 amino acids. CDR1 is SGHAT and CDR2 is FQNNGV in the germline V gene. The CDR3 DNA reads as TGTGCCAGCAGCTTAGGGAGCCTAGCAGGCACCGGGGAGCTGTTTTTT. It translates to CASSLGSLAGTGELFF.

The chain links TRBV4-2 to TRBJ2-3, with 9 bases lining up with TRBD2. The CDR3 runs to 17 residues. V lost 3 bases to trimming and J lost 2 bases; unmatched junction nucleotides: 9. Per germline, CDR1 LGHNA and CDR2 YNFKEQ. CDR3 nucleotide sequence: TGTGCCAGCAGCCAGGATTTTAGCGGGAGCCCCACAGATACGCAGTATTTT. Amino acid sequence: CASSQDFSGSPTDTQYF.

The CDR3 is CASSLWSGTDTQYF. DNA of the CDR3: TGTGCCAGCAGCTTATGGAGTGGCACAGATACGCAGTATTTT. V and J are TRBV7-2 and TRBJ2-3; D uncertain. CDR3 size: 14 residues. Trimming removed 2 bases at V and 1 base at J, with 7 bases between. From germline, CDR1 is SGHTA and CDR2 FQGNSA.

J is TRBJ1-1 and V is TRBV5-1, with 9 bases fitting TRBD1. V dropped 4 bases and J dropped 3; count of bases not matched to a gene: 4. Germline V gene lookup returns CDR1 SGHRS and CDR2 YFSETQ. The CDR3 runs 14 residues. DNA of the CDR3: TGCGCCAGCAGCCGGACAGGGGAGTACACTGAAGCTTTCTTT. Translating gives CASSRTGEYTEAFF.

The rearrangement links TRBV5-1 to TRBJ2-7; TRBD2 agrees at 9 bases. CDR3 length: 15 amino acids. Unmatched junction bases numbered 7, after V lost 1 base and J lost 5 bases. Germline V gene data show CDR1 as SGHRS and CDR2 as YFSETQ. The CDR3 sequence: CASSLLAGDWDEQYF. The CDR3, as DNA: TGCGCCAGCAGCTTGTTAGCGGGAGATTGGGACGAGCAGTACTTC.

The CDR3 is CASSIKEAGYNEQFF. DNA of the CDR3: TGTGCCAGTAGCATCAAGGAGGCAGGCTACAATGAGCAGTTCTTC. The chain recombines TRBV19 with TRBJ2-1, with D tentatively TRBD2 (5 bases). Trimming took off 6 bases at V and 3 bases at J, with 15 bases between the two ends. Germline V gene lookup returns CDR1 LNHDA and CDR2 SQIVND (reference sequence). This CDR3 comprises 15 residues.

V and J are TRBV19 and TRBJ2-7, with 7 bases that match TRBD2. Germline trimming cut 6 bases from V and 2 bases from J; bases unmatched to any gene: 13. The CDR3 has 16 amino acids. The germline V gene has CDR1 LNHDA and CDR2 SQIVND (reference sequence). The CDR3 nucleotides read TGTGCCAGTAGCCCATTGGGGGGGGTCCGGGCCTACGAGCAGTACTTC. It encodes CASSPLGGVRAYEQYF.

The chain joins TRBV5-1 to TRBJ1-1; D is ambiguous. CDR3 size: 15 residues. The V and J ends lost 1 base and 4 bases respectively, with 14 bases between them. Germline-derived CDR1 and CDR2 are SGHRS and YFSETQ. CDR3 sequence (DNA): TGCGCCAGCAGCTTGAGCCCCCGATCAGGCACTGAAGCTTTCTTT. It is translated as CASSLSPRSGTEAFF.

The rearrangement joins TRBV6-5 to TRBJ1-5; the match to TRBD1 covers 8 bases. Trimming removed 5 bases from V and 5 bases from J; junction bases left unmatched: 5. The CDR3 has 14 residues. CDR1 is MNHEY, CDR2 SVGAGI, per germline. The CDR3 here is CASSAVTGDQPQHF. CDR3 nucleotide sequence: TGTGCCAGCAGTGCGGTGACAGGGGATCAGCCCCAGCATTTT.

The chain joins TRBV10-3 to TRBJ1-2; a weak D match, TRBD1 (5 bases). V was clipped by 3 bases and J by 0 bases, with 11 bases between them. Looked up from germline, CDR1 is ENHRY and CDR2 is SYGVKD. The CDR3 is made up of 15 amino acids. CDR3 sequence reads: CAISENLQANYGYTF. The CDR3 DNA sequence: TGTGCCATCAGTGAAAATCTACAGGCTAACTATGGCTACACCTTC.

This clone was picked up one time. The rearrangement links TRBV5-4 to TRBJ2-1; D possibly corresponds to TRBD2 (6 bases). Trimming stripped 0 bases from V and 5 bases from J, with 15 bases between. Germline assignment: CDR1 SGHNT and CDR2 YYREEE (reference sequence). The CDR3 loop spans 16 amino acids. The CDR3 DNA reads TGTGCCAGCAGCTTGGGGACGGGAGTCGATAACAATGAGCAGTTCTTC. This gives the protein CASSLGTGVDNNEQFF.

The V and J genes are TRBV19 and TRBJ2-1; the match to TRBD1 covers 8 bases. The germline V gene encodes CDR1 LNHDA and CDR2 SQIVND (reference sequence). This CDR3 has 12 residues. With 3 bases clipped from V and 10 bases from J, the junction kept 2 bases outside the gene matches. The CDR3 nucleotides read TGTGCCAGTAGTATTGGACAGGGAGAGCAGTTCTTC. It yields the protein CASSIGQGEQFF. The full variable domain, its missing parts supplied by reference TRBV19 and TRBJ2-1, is DGGITQSPKYLFRKEGQNVTLSCEQNLNHDAMYWYRQDPGQGLRLIYYSQIVNDFQKGDIAEGYSVSREKKESFPLTVTSAQKNPTAFYLCASSIGQGEQFFGPGTRLTVL.

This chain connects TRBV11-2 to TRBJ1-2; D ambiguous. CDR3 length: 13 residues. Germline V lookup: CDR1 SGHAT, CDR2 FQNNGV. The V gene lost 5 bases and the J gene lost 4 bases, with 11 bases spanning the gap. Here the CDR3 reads CASSRQEGYGYTF. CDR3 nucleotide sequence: TGTGCCAGCAGCCGCCAAGAGGGCTATGGCTACACCTTC.

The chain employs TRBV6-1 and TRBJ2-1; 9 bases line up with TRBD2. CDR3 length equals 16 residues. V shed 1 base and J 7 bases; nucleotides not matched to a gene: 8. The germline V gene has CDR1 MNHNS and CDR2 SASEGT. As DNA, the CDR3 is TGTGCCAGCAGTGAAGTTGGTAGCGGGAGCTTTAATGAGCAGTTCTTC. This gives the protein CASSEVGSGSFNEQFF.

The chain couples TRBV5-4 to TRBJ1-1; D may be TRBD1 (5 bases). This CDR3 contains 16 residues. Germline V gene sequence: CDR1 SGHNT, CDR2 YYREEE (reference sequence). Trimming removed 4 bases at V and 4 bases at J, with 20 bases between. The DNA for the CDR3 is TGTGCCAGCAGCCCTGACCATGGGGGAGGGAGCACTGAAGCTTTCTTT. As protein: CASSPDHGGGSTEAFF.